The entry below gives a single T cell receptor beta chain sequence along with its context. The data originate from a study of blood T cell repertoires in COVID-19. This CDR3 has 15 amino acids. Germline assignment: CDR1 LGHNA and CDR2 YNFKEQ. The V segment lost 0 bases and the J segment 4 bases; nucleotides outside the gene matches: 3. Assay: immunoSEQ multiplex PCR; the TCRdb copy retains only in-frame clones and omits some. Of 55,000 to 95,000 clones in the sample, roughly 82% were seen once. The receptor was derived from a woman in her fifties or sixties with acute or convalescent COVID-19. Material for sequencing was peripheral blood. V is TRBV4-2 and J is TRBJ1-2; TRBD1 matches 9 bases. Written as DNA, the CDR3 is TGTGCCAGCAGCCAAGAAGTGGGACAGGGCTATGGCTACACCTTC. Encoded protein: CASSQEVGQGYGYTF.